The source of this TCR beta chain is a study of blood T cell repertoires in COVID-19. Study details: The cDNA or gDNA used as material had been derived from T cells, B-cell-depleted T cells, or PBMCs.

There are 12 residues in the CDR3. V gave up 5 bases and J gave up 9 bases, with 13 bases separating them. CDR1 SEHNR and CDR2 FQNEAQ come from the germline V gene (reference sequence). Assay: immunoSEQ multiplex PCR; the TCRdb copy retains only in-frame clones and omits some. The sample comprises approximately 120,000 clones, over 75% of which are singletons, and approximately 30% rests with the top ten. The chain employs TRBV7-9 and TRBJ1-2; D is perhaps TRBD1 (6 bases). This clonotype was obtained from a woman aged 80 or over with acute or convalescent COVID-19. The sample taken for sequencing was peripheral blood. The CDR3 reads CASSGEGGSYTF. In DNA form, the CDR3 reads TGTGCCAGCAGCGGTGAGGGGGGGAGCTACACCTTC. Together with reference TRBV7-9 and TRBJ1-2, the CDR3 gives the full variable domain: DTGVSQNPRHKITKRGQNVTFRCDPISEHNRLYWYRQTLGQGPEFLTYFQNEAQLEKSRLLSDRFSAERPKGSFSTLEIQRTEQGDSAMYLCASSGEGGSYTFGSGTRLTVV.